This TCR beta chain was captured by sequencing in a study of blood T cells in healthy people across ages. The study, taken as a whole, reports: The study regarded diversity estimates from one million T cells as underestimates.

Primed by a sample-barcoded 5' primer and a J-beta primer mix, a second PCR proceeded for about 6 to 12 cycles. No fewer than 3 million CDR3-containing paired-end reads came from each sample. TCRdb reanalysed the 5' RACE reads using MiXCR and keeps one entry per CDR3 protein. Here the sample spans over 1.5 million distinct CDR3 sequences, roughly 49% being singletons. Notes on this clonotype: Its matching antigen is unknown.

Healthy Caucasian individuals from Russia aged about 6 to 100 served as donors. Researchers isolated at least 6.5 million PBMCs per sample. V trimming: 4 bases; J trimming: 9 bases; junction bases outside the gene matches: 10. This CDR3 has 14 amino acids. Germline CDR1 is SGDLS and CDR2 is YYNGEE. The chain uses TRBV9 and TRBJ2-1; 7 positions agree with TRBD1. Material for sequencing was blood. This TCR was recovered from a woman aged 35 to 49 in good health. Here the CDR3 reads CASSRTTTGVEQFF. CDR3 in DNA: TGTGCCAGCAGCAGAACGACCACAGGGGTTGAGCAGTTCTTC.